This T cell receptor (beta chain) was identified during a study of CD8 T cells in ankylosing spondylitis (dated by TCRdb to between 2016 and 2019). About the investigation overall: To find TCR variants linked to disease, the study profiled T cell receptor beta repertoires in ankylosing spondylitis patients and healthy donors. Samples of peripheral blood were taken, and for ankylosing spondylitis patients, synovial fluid was collected as well. The full study cohort was made up of about 25 ankylosing spondylitis patients and about a hundred healthy donors. Study-wide conclusions, independent of this receptor: In peripheral blood, the disease-linked clones were found at relatively low frequencies and had a CD8+ phenotype. Blood from ankylosing spondylitis patients appeared to be characterized by a TCR beta motif made up of under ten highly homologous amino acid variants. Some motif variants had previously been reported in the synovial fluid and blood of reactive arthritis patients, which suggests shared mechanisms of disease initiation. The disease-linked clones were reported as significantly enriched in matched synovial fluid samples from ankylosing spondylitis patients.

Synovial fluid samples were paired with blood samples taken from the same ankylosing spondylitis patients. This clonotype was recorded a few times. The target of this receptor is not known. No clone much larger than this one lies a single base away; base qualities are absent. Sequenced using an Illumina HiSeq 2500. Quantitative 5'-RACE with molecular barcodes was the method used to prepare the TCR beta libraries. Processing in the source paper ran as follows. Disease-linked TCR variants were identified with a new computational method built on a probabilistic model of VDJ rearrangement. Clones were called with MiXCR by TCRdb after fastp trimmed the public reads at Q25, and only in-frame beta chains were retained. Every entry covers one CDR3 protein and lists the most common genes and DNA from its rows. V and J calls and clone size were set by TCRdb, not the authors. Recorded for this sample are 30,000 to 45,000 distinct CDR3 sequences; roughly 11% of them occurred a single time. The biggest ten clones account for around 20% of the sample.

Inclusive of the bounding cysteine and phenylalanine, the CDR3 is 12 residues long. Kept here is only the CDR3 DNA, which spans 36 bases and is read in frame from base 1. For CDR1 and CDR2, the germline V gene (reference sequence) lists LNHDA and SQIVND. A distance of 9 bases separates the germline ends of V and J, which lose 3 bases and 7 bases respectively. Recombination connected TRBV19 to TRBJ1-2; the D region possibly corresponds to TRBD1 (5 bases align). What was sequenced was synovial fluid, either unsorted or a sorted T cell fraction (not recorded which). This TCR came from a male donor with ankylosing spondylitis. The DNA sequence is given as TGTGCCAGTAGTATTGGAGGGACTGGCTACACCTTC. Translated, it reads CASSIGGTGYTF.